This TCR beta chain derives from a study of blood T cell repertoires in COVID-19. Background on the study: Samples came from the United States, Italy and Spain, spanning acute and convalescent COVID-19. In each case, the material was cDNA or gDNA derived from T cells, B-cell-depleted T cells, or PBMCs.

Participants had their cohort set by participant-reported clinical history. Germline CDR1 is SGHTA and CDR2 is FQGNSA. Germline trimming cut 5 bases from V and 4 bases from J; bases unmatched to any gene: 1. The CDR3 spans 13 residues. Authors' analysis steps: Nucleated cell number was recorded as an estimate derived from reference gene primer amplification. TCRdb keeps only in-frame clones here, not all; method: immunoSEQ multiplex PCR. V and J calls plus clone size are reproduced from that table; the DNA served to infer D and trimming. The sample has 250,000 or so clones, roughly 86% seen once. This sequence was found in a woman younger than 45 with acute COVID-19. Sequencing was performed on PBMCs or T cells enriched from blood (not recorded which). The V and J genes are TRBV7-2 and TRBJ1-4; 7 positions match TRBD1. This CDR3 reads CASSRDSNEKLFF. The DNA of the CDR3 is TGTGCCAGCAGCCGGGACAGTAATGAAAAACTGTTTTTT.